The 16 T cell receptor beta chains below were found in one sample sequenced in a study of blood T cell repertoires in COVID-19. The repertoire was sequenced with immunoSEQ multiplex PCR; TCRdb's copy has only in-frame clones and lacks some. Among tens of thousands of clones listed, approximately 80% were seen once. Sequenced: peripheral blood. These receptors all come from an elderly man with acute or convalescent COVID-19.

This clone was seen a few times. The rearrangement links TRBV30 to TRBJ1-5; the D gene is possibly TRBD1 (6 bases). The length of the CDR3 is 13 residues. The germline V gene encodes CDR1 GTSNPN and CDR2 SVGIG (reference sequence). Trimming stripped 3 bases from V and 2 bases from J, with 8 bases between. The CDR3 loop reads CAWRQGRNQPQHF. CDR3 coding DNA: TGTGCCTGGAGACAGGGTCGCAATCAGCCCCAGCATTTT.

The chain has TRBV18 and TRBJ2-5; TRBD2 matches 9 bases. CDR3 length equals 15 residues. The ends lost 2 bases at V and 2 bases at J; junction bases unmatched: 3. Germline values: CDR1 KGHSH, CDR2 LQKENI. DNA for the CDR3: TGTGCCAGCTCACCAAATAGCGGGGGACAAGAGACCCAGTACTTC. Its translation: CASSPNSGGQETQYF. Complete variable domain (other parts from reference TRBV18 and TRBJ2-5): NAGVMQNPRHLVRRRGQEARLRCSPMKGHSHVYWYRQLPEEGLKFMVYLQKENIIDESGMPKERFSAEFPKEGPSILRIQQVVRGDSAAYFCASSPNSGGQETQYFGPGTRLLVL.

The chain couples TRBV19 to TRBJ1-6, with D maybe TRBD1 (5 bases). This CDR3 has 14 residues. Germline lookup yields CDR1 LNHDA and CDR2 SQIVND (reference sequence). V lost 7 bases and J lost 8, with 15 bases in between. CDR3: CASTPQGGDSPLHF. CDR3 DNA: TGTGCCAGTACCCCCCAGGGAGGGGATTCACCCCTCCACTTT.

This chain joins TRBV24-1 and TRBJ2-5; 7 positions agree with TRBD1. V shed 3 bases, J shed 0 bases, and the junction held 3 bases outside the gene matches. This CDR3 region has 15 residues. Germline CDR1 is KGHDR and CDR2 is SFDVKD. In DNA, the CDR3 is TGTGCCACCAGTGATGCTACAGGGGACCAAGAGACCCAGTACTTC. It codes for CATSDATGDQETQYF.

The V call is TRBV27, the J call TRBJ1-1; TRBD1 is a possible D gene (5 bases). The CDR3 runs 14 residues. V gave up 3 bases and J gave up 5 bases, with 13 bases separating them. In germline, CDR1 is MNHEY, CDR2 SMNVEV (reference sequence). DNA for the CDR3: TGTGCCAGCAGTTTGGAGGGGAGGAGGACTGAAGCTTTCTTT. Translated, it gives CASSLEGRRTEAFF.

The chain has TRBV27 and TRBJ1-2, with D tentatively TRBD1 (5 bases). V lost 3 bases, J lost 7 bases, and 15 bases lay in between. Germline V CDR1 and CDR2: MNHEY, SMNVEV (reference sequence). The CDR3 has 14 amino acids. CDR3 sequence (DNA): TGTGCCAGCAGTTTTGACGGGGGGTTTGGTGGCTACACCTTC. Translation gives CASSFDGGFGGYTF.

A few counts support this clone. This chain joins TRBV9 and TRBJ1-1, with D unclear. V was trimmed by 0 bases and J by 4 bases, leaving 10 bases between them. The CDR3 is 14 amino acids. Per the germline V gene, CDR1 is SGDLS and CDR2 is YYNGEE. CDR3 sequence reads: CASSVAPQRTEAFF. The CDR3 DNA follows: TGTGCCAGCAGCGTAGCCCCTCAGCGCACTGAAGCTTTCTTT.

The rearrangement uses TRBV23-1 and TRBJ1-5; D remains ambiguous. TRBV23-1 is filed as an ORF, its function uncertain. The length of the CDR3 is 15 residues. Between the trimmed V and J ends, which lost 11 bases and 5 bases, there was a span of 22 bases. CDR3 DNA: TGCGCCCGCTATACCATCGGACTGGAATATCAGCCCCAGCATTTT. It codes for CARYTIGLEYQPQHF.

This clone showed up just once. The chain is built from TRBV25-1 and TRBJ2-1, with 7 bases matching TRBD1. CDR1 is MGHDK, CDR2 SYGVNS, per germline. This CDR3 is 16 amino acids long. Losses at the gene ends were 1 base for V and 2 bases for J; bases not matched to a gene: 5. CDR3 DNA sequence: TGTGCCAGCAGTGAATTGGCAGGGGGACCCTACAATGAGCAGTTCTTC. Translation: CASSELAGGPYNEQFF.

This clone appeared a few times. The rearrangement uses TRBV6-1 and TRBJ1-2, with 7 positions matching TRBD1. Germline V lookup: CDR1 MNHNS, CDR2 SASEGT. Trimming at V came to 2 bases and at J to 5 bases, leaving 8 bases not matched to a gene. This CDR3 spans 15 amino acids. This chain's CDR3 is CASSETGAGGYGYTF. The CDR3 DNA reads TGTGCCAGCAGTGAAACAGGGGCGGGAGGGTATGGCTACACCTTC.

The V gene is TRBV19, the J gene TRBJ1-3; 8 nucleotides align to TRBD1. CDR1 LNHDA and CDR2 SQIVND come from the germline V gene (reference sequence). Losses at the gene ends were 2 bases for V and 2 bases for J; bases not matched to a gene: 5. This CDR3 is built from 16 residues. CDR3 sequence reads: CASSIPTGDPGNTIYF. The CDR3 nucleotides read TGTGCCAGTAGTATACCGACAGGGGACCCTGGAAACACCATATATTTT.

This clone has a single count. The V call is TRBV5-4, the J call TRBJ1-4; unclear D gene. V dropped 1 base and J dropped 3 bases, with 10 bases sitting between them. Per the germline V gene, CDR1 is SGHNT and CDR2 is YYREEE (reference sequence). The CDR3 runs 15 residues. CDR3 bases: TGTGCCAGCAGCTTGTCTTCCGGGTCTAATGAAAAACTGTTTTTT. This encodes CASSLSSGSNEKLFF.

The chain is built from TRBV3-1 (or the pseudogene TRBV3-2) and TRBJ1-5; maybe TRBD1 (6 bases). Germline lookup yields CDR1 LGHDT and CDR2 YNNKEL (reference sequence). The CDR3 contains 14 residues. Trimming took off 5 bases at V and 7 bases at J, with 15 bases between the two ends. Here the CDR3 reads CASSSNTGSQPQHF. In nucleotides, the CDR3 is TGTGCCAGCAGCTCTAACACAGGGTCACAGCCCCAGCATTTT.

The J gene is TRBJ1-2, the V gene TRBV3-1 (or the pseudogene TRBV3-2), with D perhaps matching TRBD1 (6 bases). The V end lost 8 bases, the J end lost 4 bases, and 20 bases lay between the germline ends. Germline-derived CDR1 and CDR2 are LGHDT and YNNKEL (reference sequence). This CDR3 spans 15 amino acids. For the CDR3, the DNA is TGTGCCAGCGGCCGACAGGACAGATCCTTCTATGGCTACACCTTC. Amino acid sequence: CASGRQDRSFYGYTF.

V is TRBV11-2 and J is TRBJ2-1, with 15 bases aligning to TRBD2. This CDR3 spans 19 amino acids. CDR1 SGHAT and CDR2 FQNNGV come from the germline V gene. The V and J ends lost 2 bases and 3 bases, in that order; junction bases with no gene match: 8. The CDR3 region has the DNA TGTGCCAGCAGCTTATACGGGACTAGCGGGGGGTTTTACTACAATGAGCAGTTCTTC. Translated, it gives CASSLYGTSGGFYYNEQFF.

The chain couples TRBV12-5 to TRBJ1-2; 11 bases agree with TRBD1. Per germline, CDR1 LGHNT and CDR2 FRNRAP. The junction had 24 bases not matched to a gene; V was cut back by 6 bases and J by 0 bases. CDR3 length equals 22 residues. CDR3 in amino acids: CASGNYTGQGVSTLISNYGYTF. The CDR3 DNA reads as TGTGCTAGTGGAAACTATACGGGACAGGGGGTATCTACGTTGATTTCTAACTATGGCTACACCTTC.